This TCR beta chain was captured in a study of T cell repertoires in cytomegalovirus infection. Comment on this clonotype: The antigen is undetermined.

TCRdb re-called the reads through MiXCR, storing one row per CDR3 protein. The repertoire holds roughly 920,000 distinct CDR3 sequences, with approximately 31% as singletons. Deletions cut 3 bases from V and 6 bases from J, with 10 bases between. The CDR3 covers 12 residues. CDR1 and CDR2 (germline): DFQATT, SNEGSKA (reference sequence). The source was cultured CD8+ T cells from PBMCs, collected from culture after CMV antigen stimulation. This chain connects TRBV20-1 to TRBJ2-3; perhaps D is TRBD1 or TRBD2 (5 bases each). This receptor was taken from a human donor in good health (CMV status not recorded). Some clones in this sample may be carry-over from other donors' samples. Here the CDR3 reads CSASGAWDTQYF. The DNA of the CDR3 is TGCAGTGCTAGCGGGGCCTGGGATACGCAGTATTTT.